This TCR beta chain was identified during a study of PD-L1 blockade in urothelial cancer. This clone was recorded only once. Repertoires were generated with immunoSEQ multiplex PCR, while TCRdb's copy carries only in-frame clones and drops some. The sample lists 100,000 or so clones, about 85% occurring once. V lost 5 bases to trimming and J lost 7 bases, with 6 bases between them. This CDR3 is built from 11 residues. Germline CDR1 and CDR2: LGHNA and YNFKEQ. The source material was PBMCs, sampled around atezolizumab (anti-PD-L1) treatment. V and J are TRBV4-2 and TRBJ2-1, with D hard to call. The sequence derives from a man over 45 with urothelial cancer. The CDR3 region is CASSYRNEQFF. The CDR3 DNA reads TGTGCCAGCAGCTACCGGAATGAGCAGTTCTTC.